The clone carrying this TCR beta chain was detected a few times. Its cognate antigen is unknown. The DNA input per sorted-subset replicate PCR was 200 to 250 ng, corresponding to 28,000 or so T cell genomes. Clones were read by immunoSEQ multiplex PCR, and TCRdb kept only the in-frame ones, dropping some. The repertoire has a few million clones, roughly 92% of them found once; the top ten carry roughly 0.14%. This entry is derived from a study of shared clonotypes between healthy human individuals. Study overall: Each donor contributed plates that comprised three CD4 naive, three CD4 memory, two CD8 naive and one CD8 memory. Findings of the study overall: Incomplete sequencing of sorted subsets was indicated by rarefaction despite large depth.

The TCR comes from a man between 18 and 35 years old in good health. Sequencing input: naive CD4+ T cells sorted from blood. The subset here: CD45RA+ positively selected.

DNA for the CDR3: TGTGCCAGCAGCCCTAGGACAGTGCGGGAGGAAAAACTGTTTTTT. It yields the protein CASSPRTVREEKLFF. The chain joins TRBV11-2 to TRBJ1-4; maybe TRBD1 (6 bases). Germline V lookup: CDR1 SGHAT, CDR2 FQNNGV. The CDR3 contains 15 residues. Trimming removed 5 bases from V and 8 bases from J, with 18 bases in between. Full variable domain (remainder filled in from reference TRBV11-2 and TRBJ1-4): EAGVAQSPRYKIIEKRQSVAFWCNPISGHATLYWYQQILGQGPKLLIQFQNNGVVDDSQLPKDRFSAERLKGVDSTLKIQPAKLEDSAVYLCASSPRTVREEKLFFGSGTQLSVL.